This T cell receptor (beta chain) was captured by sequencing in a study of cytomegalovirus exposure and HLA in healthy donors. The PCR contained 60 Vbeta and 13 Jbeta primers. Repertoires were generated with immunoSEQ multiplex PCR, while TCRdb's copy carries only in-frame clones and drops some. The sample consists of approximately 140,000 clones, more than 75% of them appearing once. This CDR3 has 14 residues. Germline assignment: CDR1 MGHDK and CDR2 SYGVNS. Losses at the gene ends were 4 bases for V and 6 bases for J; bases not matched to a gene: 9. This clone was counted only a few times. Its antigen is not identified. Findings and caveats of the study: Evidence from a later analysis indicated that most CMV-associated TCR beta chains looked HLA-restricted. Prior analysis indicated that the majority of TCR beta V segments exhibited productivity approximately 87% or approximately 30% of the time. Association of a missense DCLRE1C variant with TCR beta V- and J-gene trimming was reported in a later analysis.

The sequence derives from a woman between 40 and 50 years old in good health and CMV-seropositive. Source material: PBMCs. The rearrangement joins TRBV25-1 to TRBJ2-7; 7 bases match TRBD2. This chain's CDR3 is CASSVGGSLGEQYF. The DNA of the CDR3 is TGTGCCAGCAGTGTGGGAGGGAGCCTGGGCGAGCAGTACTTC.